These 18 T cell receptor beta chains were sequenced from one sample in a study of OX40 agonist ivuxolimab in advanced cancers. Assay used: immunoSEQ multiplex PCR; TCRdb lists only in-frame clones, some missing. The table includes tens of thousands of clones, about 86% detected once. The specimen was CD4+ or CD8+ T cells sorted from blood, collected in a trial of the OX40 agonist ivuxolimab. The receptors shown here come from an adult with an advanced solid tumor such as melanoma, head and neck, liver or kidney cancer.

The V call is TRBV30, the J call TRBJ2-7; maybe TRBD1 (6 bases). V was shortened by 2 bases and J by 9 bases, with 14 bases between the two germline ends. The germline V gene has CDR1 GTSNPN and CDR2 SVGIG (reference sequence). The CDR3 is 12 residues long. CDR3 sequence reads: CAWSKYDRRQYF. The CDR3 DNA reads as TGTGCCTGGAGTAAGTACGACAGGCGGCAGTACTTC.

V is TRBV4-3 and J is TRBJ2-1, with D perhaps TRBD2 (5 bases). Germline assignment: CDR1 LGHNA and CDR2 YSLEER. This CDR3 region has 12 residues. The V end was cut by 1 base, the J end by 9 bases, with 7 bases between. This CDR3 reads CASSQGSGEQFF. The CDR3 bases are TGCGCCAGCAGCCAAGGGAGCGGTGAGCAGTTCTTC.

The CDR3, as DNA: TGCGCCAGCAGCCAAGATGCGCGGGGTCCGGGCGAGCAGTACTTC. Protein sequence: CASSQDARGPGEQYF. The chain carries TRBV4-3 and TRBJ2-7, with D perhaps TRBD2 (6 bases). Trimming removed 0 bases at V and 6 bases at J, with 15 bases between. Germline V gene sequence: CDR1 LGHNA, CDR2 YSLEER. This CDR3 spans 15 amino acids.

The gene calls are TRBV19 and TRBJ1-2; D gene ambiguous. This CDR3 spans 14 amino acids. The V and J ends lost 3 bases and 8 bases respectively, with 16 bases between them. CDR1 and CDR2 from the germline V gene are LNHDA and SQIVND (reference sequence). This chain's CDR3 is CASSIWPSAEGYTF. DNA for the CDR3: TGTGCCAGTAGTATCTGGCCGTCCGCAGAGGGCTACACCTTC.

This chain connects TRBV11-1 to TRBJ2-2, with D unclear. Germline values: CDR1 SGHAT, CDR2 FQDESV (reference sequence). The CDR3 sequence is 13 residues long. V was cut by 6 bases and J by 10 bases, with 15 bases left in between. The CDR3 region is CASSRTVFEELFF. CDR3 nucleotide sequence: TGTGCCAGCAGTCGTACCGTTTTCGAGGAGCTGTTTTTT.

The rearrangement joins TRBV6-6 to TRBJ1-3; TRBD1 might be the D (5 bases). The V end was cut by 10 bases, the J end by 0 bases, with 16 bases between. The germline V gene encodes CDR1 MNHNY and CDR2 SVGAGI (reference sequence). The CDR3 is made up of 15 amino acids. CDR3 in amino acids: CAIRLGELSGNTIYF. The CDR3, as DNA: TGTGCCATACGACTGGGGGAACTCTCTGGAAACACCATATATTTT.

This CDR3 reads CASSRQGNTEAFF. Written as DNA, the CDR3 is TGTGCCAGCAGCAGACAGGGGAACACTGAAGCTTTCTTT. The rearrangement links TRBV7-9 to TRBJ1-1; TRBD1 matches at 7 bases. Trimming took 5 bases from V and 1 from J; bases not matched to a gene: 1. CDR3 length: 13 residues. Germline V gene data show CDR1 as SEHNR and CDR2 as FQNEAQ (reference sequence). Full variable domain (missing parts from reference TRBV7-9 and TRBJ1-1): DTGVSQNPRHKITKRGQNVTFRCDPISEHNRLYWYRQTLGQGPEFLTYFQNEAQLEKSRLLSDRFSAERPKGSFSTLEIQRTEQGDSAMYLCASSRQGNTEAFFGQGTRLTVV.

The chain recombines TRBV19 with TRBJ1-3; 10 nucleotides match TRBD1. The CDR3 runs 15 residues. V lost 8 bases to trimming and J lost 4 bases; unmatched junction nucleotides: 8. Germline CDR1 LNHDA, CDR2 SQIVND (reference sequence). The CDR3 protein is CASAPGQGSGNTIYF. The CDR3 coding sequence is TGTGCCAGTGCTCCGGGACAGGGGTCCGGAAACACCATATATTTT. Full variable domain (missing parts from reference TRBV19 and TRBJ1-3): DGGITQSPKYLFRKEGQNVTLSCEQNLNHDAMYWYRQDPGQGLRLIYYSQIVNDFQKGDIAEGYSVSREKKESFPLTVTSAQKNPTAFYLCASAPGQGSGNTIYFGEGSWLTVV.

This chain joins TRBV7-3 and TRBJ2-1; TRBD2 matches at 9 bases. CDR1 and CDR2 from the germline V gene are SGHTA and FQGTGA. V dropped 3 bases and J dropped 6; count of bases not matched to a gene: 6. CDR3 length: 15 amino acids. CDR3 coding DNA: TGTGCCAGCAGCTTTGGACTAGCGTGGTCCAATGAGCAGTTCTTC. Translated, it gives CASSFGLAWSNEQFF. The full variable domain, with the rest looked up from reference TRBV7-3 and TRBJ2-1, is GAGVSQTPSNKVTEKGKYVELRCDPISGHTALYWYRQSLGQGPEFLIYFQGTGAADDSGLPNDRFFAVRPEGSVSTLKIQRTERGDSAVYLCASSFGLAWSNEQFFGPGTRLTVL.

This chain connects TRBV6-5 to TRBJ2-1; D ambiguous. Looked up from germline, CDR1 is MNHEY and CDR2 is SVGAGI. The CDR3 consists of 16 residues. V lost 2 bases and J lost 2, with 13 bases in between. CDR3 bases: TGTGCCAGCAGTTACGCCGGCTCCGAGGCCTACAATGAGCAGTTCTTC. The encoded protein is CASSYAGSEAYNEQFF.

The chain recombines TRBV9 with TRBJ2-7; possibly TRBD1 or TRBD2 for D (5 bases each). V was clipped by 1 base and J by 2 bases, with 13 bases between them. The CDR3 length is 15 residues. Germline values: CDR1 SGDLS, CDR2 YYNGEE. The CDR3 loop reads CASSVSPQGPYEQYF. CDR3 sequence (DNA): TGTGCCAGCAGCGTATCTCCCCAGGGACCCTACGAGCAGTACTTC. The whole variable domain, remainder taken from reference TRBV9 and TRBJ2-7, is DSGVTQTPKHLITATGQRVTLRCSPRSGDLSVYWYQQSLDQGLQFLIQYYNGEERAKGNILERFSAQQFPDLHSELNLSSLELGDSALYFCASSVSPQGPYEQYFGPGTRLTVT.

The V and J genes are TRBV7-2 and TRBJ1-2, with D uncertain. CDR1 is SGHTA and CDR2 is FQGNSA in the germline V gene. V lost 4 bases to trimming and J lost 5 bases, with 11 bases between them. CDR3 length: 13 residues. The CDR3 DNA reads TGTGCCAGCAGCTATGGGAGTTCTTATGGCTACACCTTC. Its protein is CASSYGSSYGYTF. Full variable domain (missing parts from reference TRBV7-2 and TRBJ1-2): GAGVSQSPSNKVTEKGKDVELRCDPISGHTALYWYRQSLGQGLEFLIYFQGNSAPDKSGLPSDRFSAERTGGSVSTLTIQRTQQEDSAVYLCASSYGSSYGYTFGSGTRLTVV.

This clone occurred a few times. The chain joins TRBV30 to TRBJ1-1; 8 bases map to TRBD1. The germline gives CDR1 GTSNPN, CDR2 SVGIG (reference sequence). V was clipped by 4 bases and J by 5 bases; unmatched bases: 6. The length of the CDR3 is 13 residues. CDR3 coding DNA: TGTGCCTGGAACCGACAGGGGAGGACTGAAGCTTTCTTT. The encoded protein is CAWNRQGRTEAFF.

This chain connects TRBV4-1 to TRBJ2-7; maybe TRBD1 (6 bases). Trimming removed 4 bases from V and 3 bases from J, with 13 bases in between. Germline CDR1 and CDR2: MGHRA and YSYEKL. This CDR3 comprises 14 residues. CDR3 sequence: CASSLQRGFYEQYF. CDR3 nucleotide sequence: TGCGCCAGCAGCCTTCAAAGGGGGTTCTACGAGCAGTACTTC.

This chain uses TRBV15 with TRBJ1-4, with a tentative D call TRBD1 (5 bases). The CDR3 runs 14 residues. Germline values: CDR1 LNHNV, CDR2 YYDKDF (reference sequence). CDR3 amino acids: CGTNDRGRSEKLFF. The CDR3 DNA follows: TGTGGCACAAATGATCGGGGGAGAAGTGAAAAACTGTTTTTT.

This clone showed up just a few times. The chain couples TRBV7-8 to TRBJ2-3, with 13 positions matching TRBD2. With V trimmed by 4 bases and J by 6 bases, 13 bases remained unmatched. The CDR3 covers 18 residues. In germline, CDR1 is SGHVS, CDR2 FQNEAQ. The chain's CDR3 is CASSYLPAGTSGTDTQYF. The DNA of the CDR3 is TGTGCCAGCAGCTACCTTCCCGCCGGGACTAGCGGGACGGATACGCAGTATTTT.

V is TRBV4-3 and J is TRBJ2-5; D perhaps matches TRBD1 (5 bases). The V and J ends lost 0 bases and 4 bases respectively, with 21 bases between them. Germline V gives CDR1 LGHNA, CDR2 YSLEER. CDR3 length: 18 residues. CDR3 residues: CASSQDSIGVDDRETQYF. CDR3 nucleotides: TGCGCCAGCAGCCAAGATTCGATAGGGGTTGATGATCGAGAGACCCAGTACTTC.

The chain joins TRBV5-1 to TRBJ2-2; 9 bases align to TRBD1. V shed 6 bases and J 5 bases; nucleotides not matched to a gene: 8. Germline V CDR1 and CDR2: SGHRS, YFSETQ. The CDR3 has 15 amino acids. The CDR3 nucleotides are TGCGCCAGCAAGGAGGGACAGGGTTGGACCGGGGAGCTGTTTTTT. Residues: CASKEGQGWTGELFF.